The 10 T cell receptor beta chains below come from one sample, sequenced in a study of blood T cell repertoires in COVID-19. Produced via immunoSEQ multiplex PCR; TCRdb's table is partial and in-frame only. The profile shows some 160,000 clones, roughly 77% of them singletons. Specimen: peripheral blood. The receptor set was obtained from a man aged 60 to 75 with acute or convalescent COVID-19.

For the CDR3, the DNA is TGTGCCAGCAGCTTGGATGTGACACACTACGAGCAGTACTTC. Amino acid sequence: CASSLDVTHYEQYF. This chain connects TRBV5-8 to TRBJ2-7; D is unresolved. The CDR3 runs 14 residues. V lost 0 bases and J lost 3, with 10 bases in between. CDR1 is SGHTS, CDR2 YDEGEE, per germline.

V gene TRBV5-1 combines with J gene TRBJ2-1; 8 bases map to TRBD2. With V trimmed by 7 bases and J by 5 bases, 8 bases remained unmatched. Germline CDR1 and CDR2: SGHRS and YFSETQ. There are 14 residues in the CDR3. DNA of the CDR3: TGCGCCAGCTTCCTTAGCGGGACCAACAATGAGCAGTTCTTC. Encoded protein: CASFLSGTNNEQFF.

The CDR3 loop reads CASSEGQGLMGPHGYTF. The DNA of the CDR3 is TGTGCCAGCAGTGAGGGGCAGGGGTTGATGGGACCTCATGGCTACACCTTC. V gene TRBV2 combines with J gene TRBJ1-2, with D maybe TRBD1 (6 bases). V gave up 3 bases and J gave up 6 bases, with 23 bases separating them. This CDR3 spans 17 amino acids. Germline loops: CDR1 SNHLY, CDR2 FYNNEI.

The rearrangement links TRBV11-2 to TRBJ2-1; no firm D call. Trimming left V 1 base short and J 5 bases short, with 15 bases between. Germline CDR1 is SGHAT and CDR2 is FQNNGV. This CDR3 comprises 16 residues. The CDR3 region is CASSLVPATHNNEQFF. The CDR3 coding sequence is TGTGCCAGCAGCTTAGTCCCGGCGACACACAACAATGAGCAGTTCTTC.

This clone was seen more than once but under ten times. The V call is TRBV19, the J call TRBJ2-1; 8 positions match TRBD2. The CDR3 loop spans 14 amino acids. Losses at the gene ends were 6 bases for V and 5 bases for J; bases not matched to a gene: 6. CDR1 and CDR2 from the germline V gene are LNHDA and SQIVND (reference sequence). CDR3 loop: CASRPTSVHNEQFF. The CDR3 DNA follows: TGTGCCAGTAGACCGACTAGCGTCCACAATGAGCAGTTCTTC.

In nucleotides, the CDR3 is TGTGCCAGCAGTTCCGGGACTAGCGGACCCTCTGGGGCCAACGTCCTGACTTTC. This codes for CASSSGTSGPSGANVLTF. This chain connects TRBV27 to TRBJ2-6, with 11 bases lining up with TRBD2. The CDR3 is made up of 18 amino acids. Germline V lookup: CDR1 MNHEY, CDR2 SMNVEV (reference sequence). V lost 4 bases to trimming and J lost 0 bases; unmatched junction nucleotides: 5.

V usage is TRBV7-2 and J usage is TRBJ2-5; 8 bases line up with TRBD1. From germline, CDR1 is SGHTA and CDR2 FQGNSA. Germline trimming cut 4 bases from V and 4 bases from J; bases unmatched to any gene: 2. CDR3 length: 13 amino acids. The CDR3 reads CASSSQGGETQYF. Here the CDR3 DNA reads TGTGCCAGCAGCTCACAGGGGGGAGAGACCCAGTACTTC.

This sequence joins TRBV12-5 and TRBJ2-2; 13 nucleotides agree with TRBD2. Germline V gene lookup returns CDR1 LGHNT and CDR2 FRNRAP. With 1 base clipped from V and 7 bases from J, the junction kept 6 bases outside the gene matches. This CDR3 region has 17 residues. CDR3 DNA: TGTGCTAGTGGTTTGGACGGAGGACTAGCGGGAGTCGGGGAGCTGTTTTTT. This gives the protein CASGLDGGLAGVGELFF. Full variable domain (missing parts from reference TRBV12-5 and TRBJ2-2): DARVTQTPRHKVTEMGQEVTMRCQPILGHNTVFWYRQTMMQGLELLAYFRNRAPLDDSGMPKDRFSAEMPDATLATLKIQPSEPRDSAVYFCASGLDGGLAGVGELFFGEGSRLTVL.

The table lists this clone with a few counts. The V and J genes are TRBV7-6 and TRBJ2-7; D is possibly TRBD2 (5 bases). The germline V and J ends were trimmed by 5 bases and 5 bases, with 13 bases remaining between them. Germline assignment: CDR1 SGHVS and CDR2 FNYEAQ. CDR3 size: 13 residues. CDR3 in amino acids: CASSEGLSNEQYF. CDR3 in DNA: TGTGCCAGCAGCGAAGGACTGTCCAACGAGCAGTACTTC.

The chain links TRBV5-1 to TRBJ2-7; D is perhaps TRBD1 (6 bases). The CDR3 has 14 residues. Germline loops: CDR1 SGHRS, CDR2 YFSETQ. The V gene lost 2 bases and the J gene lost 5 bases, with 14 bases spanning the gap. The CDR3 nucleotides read TGCGCCAGCAGCTTTTTACAGGGAAGTAACGAGCAGTACTTC. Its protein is CASSFLQGSNEQYF.